This T cell receptor (beta chain) was found in a study of spatial heterogeneity in lung cancer. TCRdb re-called the 5' RACE reads with MiXCR, one entry per CDR3 protein. The profile shows roughly 10,000 distinct CDR3 sequences, 6% to 8% of them singletons. This clonotype appeared many times. The antigen is not known. This beta chain is a stray sequence in a library constructed for alpha chains; its clone size is not meaningful. Study conclusions and caveats: Counts of expanded intratumoral alpha and beta TCRs tracked tumor mutation counts.

Noted time point: sample taken at primary tumor resection. Tumor, nontumor lung or frozen PBMC supplied whole RNA that was sequenced unsorted. CDR1 is MGHRA, CDR2 YSYEKL, per germline. The V end lost 0 bases, the J end lost 2 bases, and 10 bases lay between the germline ends. CDR3 length: 15 amino acids. The origin of this receptor is a female donor with early-stage non-small cell lung cancer. The genes are TRBV4-1 and TRBJ2-5; D perhaps matches TRBD1 (5 bases). The specimen comprised lung tumor tissue, sampled at surgery. DNA for the CDR3: TGCGCCAGCAGCCAAGAAGGGGCTAGACAAGAGACCCAGTACTTC. This sequence encodes CASSQEGARQETQYF.